These T cell receptor beta chains were read from a single sample in a study of cytomegalovirus exposure and HLA in healthy donors. Sequenced by immunoSEQ multiplex PCR; TCRdb stores in-frame clones only, minus some. The sample lists about 160,000 clones, 70% to 90% occurring once. Input material: PBMCs. These receptors were obtained from a man aged 18 to 30 in good health and CMV-seropositive. Each CDR3 is given with its conserved first and last residue. Each record gives: J gene, V gene, D gene, clone size, CDR3 DNA, CDR3 protein. A D gene is named only where the DNA matches it firmly. Not all rows give a size; the values are once, few, many and, for expanded clones, a class.

TRBJ1-5,TRBV7-6,-,-,TGTGCCAGCAGCGTGGCCCGCAATCAGCCCCAGCATTTT,CASSVARNQPQHF
TRBJ2-2,TRBV9,-,once,TGTGCCAGCAGCGTATGGGAGAGGTCCGGGGAGCTGTTTTTT,CASSVWERSGELFF
TRBJ1-3,TRBV6-6,-,-,TGTGCCAGCCGGACAGTTACTGGAAACACCATATATTTT,CASRTVTGNTIYF
TRBJ1-3,TRBV7-9,-,-,TGTGCCAGCAGCTTAGCGAGAGGCACGGGGGGAAACACCATATATTTT,CASSLARGTGGNTIYF
TRBJ1-2,TRBV5-5,TRBD1,-,TGTGCCAGCAGCTTTGAAAGGGTGGCGACAGGGGCTTATGGCTACACCTTC,CASSFERVATGAYGYTF
TRBJ2-7,TRBV6-1,-,-,TGTGCCGGCCGCGACAGGAGCTCCTACGAGCAGTACTTC,CAGRDRSSYEQYF
TRBJ2-1,TRBV2,-,-,TGTGCCAGCAGTGAATGGAGGGAAACTGAGCAGTTCTTC,CASSEWRETEQFF
TRBJ1-3,TRBV10-3,TRBD1,-,TGTGCCATCAGTTATGGACAGGGAACTGGAAACACCATATATTTT,CAISYGQGTGNTIYF
TRBJ2-2,TRBV7-2,-,-,TGTGCCAGCAGCTTAGAAACGGGGTTAACGGGGGAGCTGTTTTTT,CASSLETGLTGELFF
TRBJ2-2,TRBV5-1,-,once,TGCGCCAGCAGCTTGTCAGGCAGTATCAACACCGGGGAGCTGTTTTTT,CASSLSGSINTGELFF
TRBJ2-7,TRBV5-1,TRBD1,-,TGCGCCAGCAGCTTACAGGGACAGACCTACGAGCAGTACTTC,CASSLQGQTYEQYF
TRBJ1-1,TRBV4-2,TRBD1,-,TGTGCCAGCAGCCATGAACCGGGACAGGGGTACACTGAAGCTTTCTTT,CASSHEPGQGYTEAFF